These T cell receptor beta chains were read from a single sample in a study of T cell responses to AZD1222 COVID-19 vaccine. Profiled with immunoSEQ multiplex PCR; TCRdb holds only in-frame clones, not every one. The sample carries some 200,000 clones, 85% to 90% recorded once. The sample consisted of peripheral blood, taken on day 0 of AZD1222 vaccination. The receptors stem from an adult in good health. CDR3s include the opening cysteine and the closing phenylalanine or tryptophan. A D gene is named only where the DNA matches it firmly. Where a row states a size, it is once, few, many or the class of an expanded clone; other rows omit it.

-,TRBJ1-6,TRBV5-1,TRBD1,CASSFVGQGANYNSPLHF,TGCGCCAGCAGCTTCGTGGGACAGGGGGCGAATTATAATTCACCCCTCCACTTT
-,TRBJ2-2,TRBV4-2,-,CASSPGRANTGELFF,TGTGCCAGCAGCCCCGGACGGGCGAACACCGGGGAGCTGTTTTTT
-,TRBJ2-5,TRBV3-1/TRBV3-2,TRBD2,CASSQPGTSGSSVQETQYF,TGTGCCAGCAGCCAGCCCGGGACTAGCGGGAGTAGTGTCCAAGAGACCCAGTACTTC
-,TRBJ2-1,TRBV6-2/TRBV6-3,TRBD2,CASRPGLAGYNEQFF,TGTGCCAGCAGACCTGGACTAGCAGGATACAATGAGCAGTTCTTC
-,TRBJ1-4,TRBV7-9,TRBD1,CASSLVARGRGEKLFF,TGTGCCAGCAGCTTAGTGGCCAGGGGGCGCGGTGAAAAACTGTTTTTT
-,TRBJ1-3,TRBV7-8,-,CASSLIQGPNSGNTIYF,TGTGCCAGCAGCTTGATCCAGGGACCTAACTCTGGAAACACCATATATTTT
-,TRBJ1-2,TRBV6-5,-,CASSYSKRARLYGYTF,TGTGCCAGCAGTTACTCGAAACGGGCTCGGCTTTATGGCTACACCTTC
-,TRBJ2-6,TRBV28,TRBD1,CASTGASSGANVLTF,TGTGCCAGTACAGGGGCCTCCTCTGGGGCCAACGTCCTGACTTTC
-,TRBJ1-6,TRBV7-7,-,CASSPSSIRRHNSPLHF,TGTGCTAGCAGCCCCTCTTCGATAAGGAGGCATAATTCACCCCTCCACTTT
once,TRBJ1-5,TRBV18,-,CASSPGSGTNQPQHF,TGTGCCAGCTCACCTGGGTCAGGGACCAATCAGCCCCAGCATTTT
-,TRBJ1-2,TRBV6-5,-,CASDNGFGPRGYTF,TGTGCCAGCGATAACGGTTTTGGGCCCAGGGGCTACACCTTC
few,TRBJ1-3,TRBV7-2,-,CASSLEGWAGNTIYF,TGTGCCAGCAGCTTAGAGGGTTGGGCTGGAAACACCATATATTTT
-,TRBJ1-4,TRBV4-1,-,CASSQDPRSRLEEKLFF,TGCGCCAGCAGCCAAGATCCACGATCAAGGTTGGAGGAAAAACTGTTTTTT
-,TRBJ2-2,TRBV7-2,TRBD2,CASSLRASGAITGELFF,TGTGCCAGCAGCTTAAGGGCTAGCGGGGCCATCACCGGGGAGCTGTTTTTT
-,TRBJ1-5,TRBV7-9,-,CASSLEVGQPQHF,TGTGCCAGCAGCTTAGAGGTAGGGCAGCCCCAGCATTTT
-,TRBJ1-2,TRBV28,-,CASSLYWGSYGYTF,TGTGCCAGCAGTTTATATTGGGGTAGCTATGGCTACACCTTC